This TCR beta chain stems from a study of blood T cell repertoires in COVID-19 (dated by TCRdb to the early 2020s). Context from the whole study: Samples covering the acute and convalescent phases of COVID-19 were provided by collaborators in the United States, Italy and Spain. The prospective study material was composed of cDNA or gDNA derived from T cells, B-cell-depleted T cells, or PBMCs. Deeply sampled blood TCRbeta repertoires from subjects exposed to, actively infected with, or recovered from COVID-19 were included in the dataset. The repertoires were made available in a free public database intended to serve as a resource for research on the immune response to SARS-CoV-2. The samples were drawn from the first 160 participants of the ongoing ImmuneRACE study and from 1,254 subjects provided by 6 global collaborators. Sample metadata almost always included a de-identified subject ID, COVID-19 status, age in years and sex. Where available, HLA class I and class II types were obtained from metadata supplied by the sample provider rather than from assay-based typing.

Comment on this clone: Its antigen is unknown. Base qualities are not at hand, and no much larger clone is one base apart.

The immunoSEQ Assay, a bias-controlled multiplex PCR, was used to amplify TCRbeta CDR3 regions from genomic DNA. As for how the authors treated the data: Nucleated cell counts per sample were estimated from amplification of reference gene primers within the assay. To quantify the absolute abundance of each unique TCRbeta CDR3 rearrangement, sequence reads were collapsed and filtered. For each sample, productive Simpson clonality was calculated as the square root of Simpson's diversity index across productive rearrangements. The immuneACCESS repertoire file appears here via TCRdb, limited to in-frame rearrangements. These files lack a portion of the clones; in checked studies, under half of the deficit traces to unresolved V genes, and the cause of the others is not known. From that table come the V and J calls and clone size; the DNA was used to work out D and trimming. The sample table holds 200,000 to 250,000 clones, of which less than 85% were seen once. In total, the top ten clones hold approximately 1.8% of the sample.

Paper-wide results and their limitations: Clinical and demographic metadata were provided uncurated, with the amount varying by source and participant.

V is cut back by 5 bases and J by 6 bases, with 9 bases in the junction unmatched. Inclusive of the bounding cysteine and phenylalanine, the CDR3 is 15 residues long. This entry keeps only the CDR3 DNA: 45 bases, framed from base 1. The germline V gene yields SGDLS for CDR1 and YYNGEE for CDR2. Participants in the prospective study were aged 18 to 89 years, lived in approximately 26 United States geographic areas, and enrolled through a virtual design. In the prospective study, participants were assigned to cohorts based on the clinical history participants reported in a screening survey and a study questionnaire. Recovered participants in ImmuneRACE Cohort 3 were defined as having two consecutive negative NP/OP PCR tests, clearance from a healthcare professional, or resolution of symptoms. In the prospective study, whole blood, serum and a nasopharyngeal or oropharyngeal swab were collected from each participant by mobile phlebotomists. Over a roughly two-month period, participants in the prospective study had the option of providing additional blood draws and questionnaires. Blood samples from the prospective study were shipped frozen or at room temperature prior to DNA extraction.

The rearranged segments are TRBV9 and TRBJ2-2; the central 8 bases match TRBD2. The specimen sequenced was PBMCs or T cells enriched from blood (not recorded which). The TCR originated in a man aged 55-75 years who had recovered from COVID-19. The DNA is as follows: TGTGCCAGCAGGTTCGGGCGGGGGGAAGCCGGGGAGCTGTTTTTT. Its amino acids are CASRFGRGEAGELFF.